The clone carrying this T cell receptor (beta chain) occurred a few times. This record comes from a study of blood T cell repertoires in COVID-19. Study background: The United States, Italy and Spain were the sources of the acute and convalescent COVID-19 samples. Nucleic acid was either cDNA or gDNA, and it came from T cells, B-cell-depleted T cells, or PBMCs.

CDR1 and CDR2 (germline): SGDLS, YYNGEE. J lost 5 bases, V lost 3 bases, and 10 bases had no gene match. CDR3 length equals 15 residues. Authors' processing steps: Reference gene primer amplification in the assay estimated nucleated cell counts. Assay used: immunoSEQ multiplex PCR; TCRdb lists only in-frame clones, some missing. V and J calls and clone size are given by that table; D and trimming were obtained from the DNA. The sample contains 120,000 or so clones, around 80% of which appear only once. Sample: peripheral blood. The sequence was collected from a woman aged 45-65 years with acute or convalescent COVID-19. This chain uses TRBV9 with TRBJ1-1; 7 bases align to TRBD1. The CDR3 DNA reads TGTGCCAGCAGCGCAACGACAGGGACGGGGACTGAAGCTTTCTTT. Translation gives CASSATTGTGTEAFF.